Sequencing of this T cell receptor beta chain was carried out in a study of cytomegalovirus exposure and HLA in healthy donors. Background on the study: There were around 390 genotyped donors. Of these, roughly 82% fell in the genetic ancestry cluster associated with self-reported Caucasian donors.

In regard to this clone: Its antigen remains unknown.

Findings and caveats of the study: Reported performance of the classifier showed diagnosis of cytomegalovirus status with high specificity and sensitivity. Productive status was seen about 87% or about 30% of the time for most TCR beta V segments in an earlier analysis.

Use of 60 Vbeta and 13 Jbeta primers characterized the PCR. Produced via immunoSEQ multiplex PCR; TCRdb's table is partial and in-frame only. The sample has around 140,000 clones, and its top ten clones hold approximately 1%. The CDR3 runs to 15 residues. V gave up 2 bases and J gave up 5 bases, with 13 bases separating them. Germline lookup yields CDR1 MGHDK and CDR2 SYGVNS. The clonotype originates from a male donor in good health and CMV-seronegative. Sequenced: PBMCs. The chain joins TRBV25-1 to TRBJ1-5; possible D gene TRBD1, 6 bases. CDR3 nucleotides: TGTGCCAGCAGTGAAGGGGGCAGGGAAGATCAGCCCCAGCATTTT. It specifies CASSEGGREDQPQHF.